This T cell receptor (beta chain) was recovered during a study of T cell responses to AZD1222 COVID-19 vaccine. Using immunoSEQ multiplex PCR, the repertoire was profiled, and TCRdb retains in-frame clones only, with some absent. The sample contains under 300,000 clones, just over 90% of which appear only once. Findings of the study overall: None of the repertoires were sampled until the peak T cell response had passed.

V lost 3 bases and J 2 bases, leaving 14 bases between the germline ends. The CDR3 runs 15 residues. Germline CDR1 is ENHRY and CDR2 is SYGVKD. With respect to this clone: As yet, its antigen is unknown.

The sequence was obtained from an adult in good health. The genes are TRBV10-3 and TRBJ2-7; D uncertain. The specimen comprised peripheral blood, sampled on day 0 of AZD1222 vaccination. Here the CDR3 reads CAISDSSGSTYEQYF. The CDR3 coding sequence is TGTGCCATCAGTGACTCCAGTGGCAGCACCTACGAGCAGTACTTC.